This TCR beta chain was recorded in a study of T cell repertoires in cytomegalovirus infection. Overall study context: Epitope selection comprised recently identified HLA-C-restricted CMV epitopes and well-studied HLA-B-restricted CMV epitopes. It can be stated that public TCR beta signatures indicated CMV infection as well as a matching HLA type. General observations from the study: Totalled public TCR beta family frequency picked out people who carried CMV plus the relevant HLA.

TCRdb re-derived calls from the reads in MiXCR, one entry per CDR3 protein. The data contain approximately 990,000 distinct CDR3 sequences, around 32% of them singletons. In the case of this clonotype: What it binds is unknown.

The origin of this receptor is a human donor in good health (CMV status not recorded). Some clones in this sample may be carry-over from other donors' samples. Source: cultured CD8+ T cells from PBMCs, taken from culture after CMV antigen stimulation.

CDR3 sequence (DNA): TGTGCCAGCAGCCAAGGGAGCTGGGCGAGCTACGAGCAGTACTTC. Its translation: CASSQGSWASYEQYF. The rearrangement uses TRBV4-2 and TRBJ2-7; D uncertain. Looked up from germline, CDR1 is LGHNA and CDR2 is YNFKEQ. Trimming left V 1 base short and J 3 bases short, with 13 bases between. The CDR3 contains 15 residues.